These 23 T cell receptor beta chains share one sample of origin, sequenced in a study of CD8 T cells in ankylosing spondylitis. Each CDR3 protein is one row after TCRdb ran MiXCR on the 5' RACE reads. The table shows 250,000 or so distinct CDR3 sequences, with roughly a quarter occurring only once. Material: blood, either unsorted or a sorted T cell fraction (not recorded which). All receptors derive from a male donor with ankylosing spondylitis or in good health (not recorded which).

V gene TRBV27 combines with J gene TRBJ2-3; the D gene is possibly TRBD1 (6 bases). Germline assignment: CDR1 MNHEY and CDR2 SMNVEV (reference sequence). This CDR3 is 15 amino acids long. V was clipped by 2 bases and J by 3 bases, with 12 bases between them. The DNA for the CDR3 is TGTGCCAGCAGTTTAGAGGCAGGGACAACAGATACGCAGTATTTT. Its translation: CASSLEAGTTDTQYF.

At least ten counts were recorded for this clonotype. J is TRBJ1-5 and V is TRBV29-1; tentative D call: TRBD1 (5 bases). The germline V gene encodes CDR1 SQVTM and CDR2 ANQGSEA. Between the trimmed V and J ends, which lost 6 bases and 3 bases, there was a span of 9 bases. The CDR3 runs to 12 residues. CDR3 in amino acids: CSVGGANQPQHF. CDR3 in DNA: TGCAGCGTAGGTGGGGCCAATCAGCCCCAGCATTTT.

At least ten counts were recorded for this clonotype. The gene calls are TRBV20-1 and TRBJ2-1; 9 nucleotides match TRBD2. The CDR3 extends over 17 amino acids. V shed 0 bases and J 6 bases; nucleotides not matched to a gene: 12. CDR1 is DFQATT and CDR2 is SNEGSKA in the germline V gene (reference sequence). This CDR3 is CSARDRLAGILSNEQFF. CDR3 DNA: TGCAGTGCTAGAGATCGGCTAGCGGGGATCCTTTCCAATGAGCAGTTCTTC.

The sample holds a few counts of this clonotype. The chain is built from TRBV11-2 and TRBJ2-2; the match to TRBD2 covers 8 bases. Germline lookup yields CDR1 SGHAT and CDR2 FQNNGV. The CDR3 totals 15 residues. The J segment lost 6 bases and the V segment lost 4 bases, leaving 7 bases of the junction unmatched. CDR3 residues: CASSYRGGRSGELFF. The CDR3 DNA sequence: TGTGCCAGCAGCTACCGGGGGGGCCGGTCCGGGGAGCTGTTTTTT.

J is TRBJ2-7 and V is TRBV5-1; D is undetermined. V was clipped by 1 base and J by 6 bases, with 11 bases between them. Germline-derived CDR1 and CDR2 are SGHRS and YFSETQ. This CDR3 region has 13 residues. CDR3 nucleotide sequence: TGCGCCAGCAGCTTGTTTCTCTCGGCCGAGCAGTACTTC. This sequence encodes CASSLFLSAEQYF.

The rearrangement uses TRBV21-1 and TRBJ2-1. TRBV21-1 is marked as a pseudogene. This CDR3 is 13 amino acids long. The CDR3 sequence: CASSKEEFNEQFF. CDR3 nucleotides: TGTGCCAGCAGCAAAGAGGAATTTAATGAGCAGTTCTTC.

Turning to this clonotype: A much larger clonotype is one base distant, so this may be a read error. The rearrangement links TRBV20-1 to TRBJ2-1; possible D gene TRBD1, 6 bases. The V and J ends lost 3 bases and 15 bases respectively, with 18 bases between them. The CDR3 is 12 residues long. Per the germline V gene, CDR1 is DFQATT and CDR2 is SNEGSKA (reference sequence). This CDR3 reads CSARGHSRVGFF. CDR3 nucleotide sequence: TGCAGTGCTAGGGGACACTCCAGGGTGGGGTTCTTC.

This clonotype was observed at least ten times. V usage is TRBV12-3 or TRBV12-4 and J usage is TRBJ2-3; TRBD2 is a possible D gene (6 bases). The ends were cut back, 8 bases at V and 2 bases at J, with 17 bases in the middle. This CDR3 region has 15 residues. DNA for the CDR3: TGTGCCAGCTCCACTACCGGGGGATACACAGATACGCAGTATTTT. This translates into CASSTTGGYTDTQYF.

There are many counts of this clonotype. The genes are TRBV20-1 and TRBJ2-5; D is possibly TRBD2 (5 bases). Deletions cut 1 base from V and 3 bases from J, with 9 bases between. The CDR3 totals 13 residues. Germline V gene data show CDR1 as DFQATT and CDR2 as SNEGSKA (reference sequence). The CDR3 DNA sequence: TGCAGTGCTAGAGGCCCGGGGAAAGAGACCCAGTACTTC. Translated, it gives CSARGPGKETQYF.

The CDR3 protein is CASSLTYYVDEQFF. The DNA for the CDR3 is TGTGCCAGCAGCTTAACGTATTATGTCGATGAGCAGTTCTTC. The V and J genes are TRBV7-3 and TRBJ2-1; D ambiguous. This CDR3 region has 14 residues. Germline V gene lookup returns CDR1 SGHTA and CDR2 FQGTGA. V shed 0 bases and J shed 8 bases, with 11 bases lying between them.

This clonotype showed up just once. The chain has TRBV28 and TRBJ2-2; D possibly corresponds to TRBD1 (6 bases). Trimming shortened V by 3 bases and J by 6 bases, and 11 bases separated the two germline ends. The CDR3 covers 14 residues. From germline, CDR1 is MDHEN and CDR2 SYDVKM. The CDR3 nucleotides are TGTGCCAGCAGTTTGTACAGGGACGCCGGGGAGCTGTTTTTT. Amino acid sequence: CASSLYRDAGELFF.

J is TRBJ2-5 and V is TRBV6-5; 10 nucleotides align to TRBD1. This CDR3 has 16 residues. V lost 0 bases and J lost 5; bases outside the gene matches: 6. Germline CDR1 reads MNHEY; CDR2 reads SVGAGI. The CDR3 loop is CASSYSMTGGWETQYF. The CDR3 DNA is TGTGCCAGCAGTTACTCGATGACAGGGGGCTGGGAGACCCAGTACTTC.

The chain has TRBV12-3 or TRBV12-4 and TRBJ2-5; 7 nucleotides align to TRBD2. There are 13 residues in the CDR3. V gave up 5 bases and J gave up 7 bases; unmatched junction bases: 7. CDR3 sequence reads: CASSRELAATQYF. In nucleotides, the CDR3 is TGTGCCAGCAGTCGAGAGCTAGCGGCGACCCAGTACTTC.

V gene TRBV25-1 combines with J gene TRBJ2-5, with 9 bases identical to TRBD1. Looked up from germline, CDR1 is MGHDK and CDR2 is SYGVNS. Trimming removed 4 bases from V and 9 bases from J; junction bases left unmatched: 6. The CDR3 has 13 amino acids. CDR3 nucleotides: TGTGCCAGCAGTGGACAGGGGGTCTGGGCCCAGTACTTC. Translated, it gives CASSGQGVWAQYF.

In this sample, this clonotype turned up a few times. The J gene is TRBJ2-7, the V gene TRBV6-2 or TRBV6-3, with D maybe TRBD1 (6 bases). V shed 7 bases and J shed 0 bases, with 13 bases lying between them. CDR1 and CDR2 (germline): MNHEY, SVGEGT. There are 14 residues in the CDR3. This CDR3 reads CASIEDRFSYEQYF. Written as DNA, the CDR3 is TGTGCCAGCATAGAGGACAGATTCTCCTACGAGCAGTACTTC.

This clonotype has a count of ten or more. The chain joins TRBV2 to TRBJ2-3; 7 bases are a match to TRBD1. The CDR3 is 14 residues long. V lost 3 bases to trimming and J lost 0 bases; unmatched junction nucleotides: 0. Per the germline V gene, CDR1 is SNHLY and CDR2 is FYNNEI. The CDR3 loop reads CASSEGQSTDTQYF. The CDR3 nucleotides are TGTGCCAGCAGTGAGGGACAGAGCACAGATACGCAGTATTTT.

V is TRBV24-1 and J is TRBJ2-1, with a weak D call TRBD1 (5 bases). The CDR3 is 13 amino acids. V lost 2 bases and J lost 10, with 11 bases in between. The germline gives CDR1 KGHDR, CDR2 SFDVKD. CDR3: CATSDSQGAEQFF. CDR3 DNA sequence: TGTGCCACCAGTGATTCGCAGGGCGCCGAGCAGTTCTTC.

This clonotype was observed a few times. The V and J genes are TRBV29-1 and TRBJ1-1; a possible D gene is TRBD1 (6 bases). CDR3 length: 14 amino acids. V was clipped by 8 bases and J by 2 bases, with 18 bases between them. Germline assignment: CDR1 SQVTM and CDR2 ANQGSEA. The CDR3 protein is CSLTKGDGNTEAFF. The CDR3 nucleotides are TGCAGCCTGACGAAGGGGGACGGTAACACTGAAGCTTTCTTT.

This clonotype was seen many times. This chain joins TRBV27 and TRBJ2-1; 7 bases line up with TRBD1. With V trimmed by 6 bases and J by 9 bases, 14 bases remained unmatched. Germline values: CDR1 MNHEY, CDR2 SMNVEV (reference sequence). The CDR3 covers 15 residues. Here the CDR3 DNA reads TGTGCCAGCAGGAAACGCCCGGGACAGCACTTTGAGCAGTTCTTC. Translation: CASRKRPGQHFEQFF.

The gene calls are TRBV20-1 and TRBJ2-5; 9 bases are shared with TRBD2. The length of the CDR3 is 16 residues. Trimming cost V 1 base and J 5 bases; bases outside gene matches: 11. CDR1 and CDR2 from the germline V gene are DFQATT and SNEGSKA (reference sequence). CDR3 sequence reads: CSARAVGGGAGETQYF. The CDR3 DNA is TGCAGTGCTAGAGCTGTCGGCGGGGGGGCCGGGGAGACCCAGTACTTC.

V gene TRBV7-9 combines with J gene TRBJ2-7; a weak D match, TRBD2 (5 bases). V gave up 3 bases and J gave up 4 bases, with 19 bases separating them. The CDR3 totals 16 residues. Germline-derived CDR1 and CDR2 are SEHNR and FQNEAQ (reference sequence). The CDR3 is CASSFIMDWKGYEQYF. In DNA, the CDR3 is TGTGCCAGCAGCTTTATAATGGACTGGAAGGGATACGAGCAGTACTTC.

This sequence joins TRBV20-1 and TRBJ2-3; 8 bases align to TRBD2. CDR1 and CDR2 from the germline V gene are DFQATT and SNEGSKA (reference sequence). The length of the CDR3 is 17 residues. With 5 bases clipped from V and 0 bases from J, the junction kept 13 bases outside the gene matches. The CDR3 bases are TGCAGTGCTCGCTCGGCGGGGGGCGGCCGAAGCACAGATACGCAGTATTTT. It is translated as CSARSAGGGRSTDTQYF.

V usage is TRBV5-8 and J usage is TRBJ1-2; D is uncertain. Germline loops: CDR1 SGHTS, CDR2 YDEGEE. The germline V and J ends were trimmed by 0 bases and 3 bases, with 12 bases remaining between them. The CDR3 covers 15 residues. CDR3 DNA sequence: TGTGCCAGCAGCTTGGTGGTTCCGGGGTACTATGGCTACACCTTC. This gives the protein CASSLVVPGYYGYTF.